These 14 T cell receptor beta chains came from one sample sequenced in a study of blood T cell repertoires in COVID-19. Sequencing used immunoSEQ multiplex PCR; TCRdb keeps in-frame clones, though not all of them. The sample has approximately 72,000 clones; about 89% are singletons. Input material: peripheral blood. These receptors were collected from a woman aged 55-69 years with acute or convalescent COVID-19.

The sample holds a few counts of this clone. The chain is built from TRBV12-3 or TRBV12-4 and TRBJ1-1, with a weak D call TRBD1 (6 bases). Trimming pared 5 bases from V and 3 bases from J, leaving 10 bases between. The CDR3 length is 13 residues. CDR3 nucleotides: TGTGCCAGCAGTACAGGGATCCACACTGAAGCTTTCTTT. Translating it yields CASSTGIHTEAFF.

V gene TRBV5-4 combines with J gene TRBJ1-2, with 7 bases that match TRBD1. Germline CDR1 SGHNT, CDR2 YYREEE (reference sequence). V dropped 4 bases and J dropped 4; count of bases not matched to a gene: 7. CDR3 length: 14 amino acids. CDR3 protein: CASSLGTETYGYTF. CDR3 nucleotides: TGTGCCAGCAGCCTCGGGACAGAGACCTATGGCTACACCTTC.

This chain joins TRBV11-2 and TRBJ2-5; 7 nucleotides match TRBD1. CDR3 length equals 15 residues. Germline CDR1 reads SGHAT; CDR2 reads FQNNGV. The V gene end was trimmed by 2 bases and the J gene end by 1 base; junction bases not matched to a gene: 4. CDR3 sequence reads: CASSLTTGPQETQYF. The CDR3 DNA is TGTGCCAGCAGCTTAACGACAGGGCCCCAAGAGACCCAGTACTTC.

This chain uses TRBV3-1 (or the pseudogene TRBV3-2) with TRBJ1-1, with a weak D call TRBD1 (6 bases). Per germline, CDR1 LGHDT and CDR2 YNNKEL (reference sequence). CDR3 size: 15 residues. V shed 0 bases and J shed 2 bases, with 10 bases lying between them. The CDR3 region is CASSQDKGGNTEAFF. The CDR3 DNA reads TGTGCCAGCAGCCAAGATAAAGGGGGAAACACTGAAGCTTTCTTT.

This clone was found once. An end of the junction differs from the germline gene, which may be a read error. The chain couples TRBV28 to TRBJ2-7, with D possibly matching TRBD1 (6 bases). Per the germline V gene, CDR1 is MDHEN and CDR2 is SYDVKM. The CDR3 is made up of 14 amino acids. The CDR3 DNA reads TGTGCCAGCAGTTTCAGGACAGTCCTTTACGCGCAGTACTTC. Translating it yields CASSFRTVLYAQYF.

V usage is TRBV24-1 and J usage is TRBJ2-5; no reliable D call. CDR1 is KGHDR and CDR2 is SFDVKD in the germline V gene. V lost 0 bases, J lost 2 bases, and 15 bases lay in between. The CDR3 extends over 17 amino acids. The CDR3 sequence: CATSDLRIAGQQETQYF. DNA for the CDR3: TGTGCCACCAGTGATTTGAGAATTGCTGGGCAGCAAGAGACCCAGTACTTC.

V usage is TRBV15 and J usage is TRBJ2-3; TRBD2 matches 10 bases. Germline-derived CDR1 and CDR2 are LNHNV and YYDKDF (reference sequence). The CDR3 totals 17 residues. Germline trimming cut 0 bases from V and 2 bases from J; bases unmatched to any gene: 5. The CDR3 loop reads CATSRDSSGGLTDTQYF. In DNA, the CDR3 is TGTGCCACCAGCAGAGATAGTAGCGGGGGGCTCACAGATACGCAGTATTTT.

This clone was counted a single time. This sequence joins TRBV18 and TRBJ1-1, with 9 bases that match TRBD1. With 5 bases clipped from V and 4 bases from J, the junction kept 5 bases outside the gene matches. Germline V gene data show CDR1 as KGHSH and CDR2 as LQKENI. The CDR3 extends over 14 amino acids. The CDR3 region has the DNA TGTGCCAGCTCAGAAGGACAGGGGCGCACTGAAGCTTTCTTT. As protein: CASSEGQGRTEAFF.

The chain uses TRBV3-1 (or the pseudogene TRBV3-2) and TRBJ1-2, with D possibly being TRBD1 (5 bases). The CDR3 length is 13 residues. The germline V gene has CDR1 LGHDT and CDR2 YNNKEL (reference sequence). Trimming shortened V by 3 bases and J by 3 bases, and 8 bases separated the two germline ends. The DNA of the CDR3 is TGTGCCAGCAGCCATCAGGGCCACTATGGCTACACCTTC. This translates into CASSHQGHYGYTF.

The rearrangement links TRBV30 to TRBJ2-1; 12 bases fit TRBD1. Trimming took 0 bases from V and 8 from J; bases not matched to a gene: 2. Germline CDR1 GTSNPN, CDR2 SVGIG (reference sequence). This CDR3 is built from 14 residues. DNA of the CDR3: TGTGCCTGGAGTGTTGGGACAGGGGGCCATGAGCAGTTCTTC. Residues: CAWSVGTGGHEQFF.

This sequence joins TRBV25-1 and TRBJ2-7; possibly TRBD1 for D (6 bases). Germline values: CDR1 MGHDK, CDR2 SYGVNS. The V end was cut by 10 bases, the J end by 1 base, with 14 bases between. The CDR3 totals 13 residues. The CDR3 nucleotides are TGTGCCACCTTCGGGACAAGTTCCTACGAGCAGTACTTC. Translation gives CATFGTSSYEQYF.

The chain uses TRBV5-1 and TRBJ2-5, with D perhaps matching TRBD1 (5 bases). V was cut by 8 bases and J by 0 bases, with 14 bases left in between. CDR3 length: 14 amino acids. Germline V lookup: CDR1 SGHRS, CDR2 YFSETQ. The CDR3 here is CASADTSDQETQYF. Written as DNA, the CDR3 is TGCGCCAGTGCGGACACTTCGGACCAAGAGACCCAGTACTTC.

The chain has TRBV12-3 or TRBV12-4 and TRBJ2-5, with unresolved D. V gave up 4 bases and J gave up 8 bases, with 8 bases separating them. The CDR3 contains 11 residues. This chain's CDR3 is CASSWSSTQYF. CDR3 DNA sequence: TGTGCCAGCAGTTGGAGTTCCACCCAGTACTTC.

The genes are TRBV7-6 and TRBJ2-6; no clear D. The CDR3 extends over 17 amino acids. The V gene's germline CDR1 is SGHVS and CDR2 FNYEAQ. V lost 1 base to trimming and J lost 3 bases, with 13 bases between them. CDR3 residues: CASSLESGFRGANVLTF. CDR3 DNA: TGTGCCAGCAGCTTAGAATCGGGTTTTCGTGGGGCCAACGTCCTGACTTTC.